Listed here are 29 T cell receptor beta chains from one sample, sequenced in a study of T cell responses to AZD1222 COVID-19 vaccine. TCRdb's table, derived via immunoSEQ multiplex PCR, lists solely in-frame clones and lacks some. In the table there are about 140,000 clones, roughly 90% of which are singletons. Sequencing used peripheral blood, obtained 28 days after the second AZD1222 dose. The receptors derive from an adult who received the AZD1222 COVID-19 vaccine.

This clone has a handful of counts. The rearrangement links TRBV19 to TRBJ2-1, with D maybe TRBD2 (6 bases). This CDR3 region has 16 residues. V was trimmed by 6 bases and J by 3 bases, leaving 18 bases between them. The germline gives CDR1 LNHDA, CDR2 SQIVND (reference sequence). CDR3 region: CASSPNGGSFYNEQFF. In DNA, the CDR3 is TGTGCCAGTAGCCCCAATGGGGGGAGTTTCTACAATGAGCAGTTCTTC.

V and J are TRBV4-1 and TRBJ2-5; D not resolved. V lost 4 bases and J lost 2, with 14 bases in between. Per germline, CDR1 MGHRA and CDR2 YSYEKL. The CDR3 loop spans 15 amino acids. The CDR3 nucleotides are TGCGCCAGCAGCCCCAGGAGTGGCAGTCAAGAGACCCAGTACTTC. Its translation: CASSPRSGSQETQYF.

The chain has TRBV6-1 and TRBJ1-2; D is ambiguous. Per the germline V gene, CDR1 is MNHNS and CDR2 is SASEGT. The CDR3 extends over 15 amino acids. V shed 0 bases and J shed 4 bases, with 12 bases lying between them. The CDR3: CASSEAPGQFYGYTF. The CDR3 coding sequence is TGTGCCAGCAGTGAAGCGCCCGGCCAATTCTATGGCTACACCTTC.

This clone was recorded many times. This chain uses TRBV28 with TRBJ2-2; 13 bases map to TRBD2. The junction had 7 bases not matched to a gene; V was cut back by 5 bases and J by 4 bases. This CDR3 spans 17 amino acids. Germline V CDR1 and CDR2: MDHEN, SYDVKM. CDR3 sequence: CASSPGLAGVGTGELFF. The CDR3 DNA reads TGTGCCAGCAGTCCTGGACTAGCGGGAGTCGGCACCGGGGAGCTGTTTTTT.

This rearrangement joins TRBV19 to TRBJ1-6; D gene ambiguous. The CDR3 spans 15 residues. V was cut by 2 bases and J by 7 bases, with 12 bases left in between. Germline values: CDR1 LNHDA, CDR2 SQIVND (reference sequence). CDR3 loop: CASSITAGSNSPLHF. DNA for the CDR3: TGTGCCAGTAGTATAACGGCAGGCTCAAATTCACCCCTCCACTTT.

The V gene is TRBV4-2, the J gene TRBJ1-1, with D unclear. The CDR3 runs 11 residues. The ends were cut back, 7 bases at V and 0 bases at J, with 3 bases in the middle. CDR1 and CDR2 from the germline V gene are LGHNA and YNFKEQ. The CDR3 region has the DNA TGTGCCAGCACCTTGAACACTGAAGCTTTCTTT. It translates to CASTLNTEAFF.

The table lists this clone with a count of one. The V and J genes are TRBV12-5 and TRBJ2-5; 7 bases map to TRBD1. Germline assignment: CDR1 LGHNT and CDR2 FRNRAP. The CDR3 sequence is 16 residues long. The V segment lost 5 bases and the J segment 4 bases; nucleotides outside the gene matches: 13. CDR3 residues: CASGRGRQGRGETQYF. The DNA of the CDR3 is TGTGCTAGTGGTCGCGGCCGACAGGGCAGAGGAGAGACCCAGTACTTC.

The chain is built from TRBV4-1 and TRBJ2-3; D is unclear. Germline V gives CDR1 MGHRA, CDR2 YSYEKL. V was pared by 0 bases and J by 1 base, with 5 bases between. The CDR3 has 14 residues. This CDR3 reads CASSQEGGTDTQYF. CDR3 nucleotide sequence: TGCGCCAGCAGCCAAGAAGGCGGCACAGATACGCAGTATTTT.

DNA of the CDR3: TGTGCCAGTAGAGAACTTCGGACTAACTATGGCTACACCTTC. Its translation: CASRELRTNYGYTF. This sequence joins TRBV19 and TRBJ1-2; no reliable D call. Germline V CDR1 and CDR2: LNHDA, SQIVND (reference sequence). The CDR3 sequence is 14 residues long. Trimming shortened V by 6 bases and J by 0 bases, and 11 bases separated the two germline ends.

The rearrangement uses TRBV2 and TRBJ1-3; 8 positions agree with TRBD1. CDR1 is SNHLY, CDR2 FYNNEI, per germline. There are 14 residues in the CDR3. After removal of 6 bases from V and 3 bases from J, the junction contained 4 bases not matched to a gene. The CDR3 region is CASRSGTGGNTIYF. DNA of the CDR3: TGTGCCAGCAGGTCCGGGACAGGTGGAAACACCATATATTTT.

The rearrangement joins TRBV19 to TRBJ2-3; 10 bases agree with TRBD1. This CDR3 has 15 residues. With V trimmed by 8 bases and J by 2 bases, 7 bases remained unmatched. Germline values: CDR1 LNHDA, CDR2 SQIVND (reference sequence). CDR3 nucleotides: TGTGCCAGTGCCCCCGGGACAGGGGACACAGATACGCAGTATTTT. As protein: CASAPGTGDTDTQYF. Based on the CDR3 plus reference TRBV19 and TRBJ2-3, the full variable domain is DGGITQSPKYLFRKEGQNVTLSCEQNLNHDAMYWYRQDPGQGLRLIYYSQIVNDFQKGDIAEGYSVSREKKESFPLTVTSAQKNPTAFYLCASAPGTGDTDTQYFGPGTRLTVL.

The chain has TRBV6-2 or TRBV6-3 and TRBJ2-7; 8 bases map to TRBD2. CDR1 and CDR2 (germline): MNHEY, SVGEGT. The CDR3 contains 14 residues. Losses at the gene ends were 6 bases for V and 6 bases for J; bases not matched to a gene: 10. The CDR3 sequence is CASSFTGTSIEQYF. The CDR3 nucleotides are TGTGCCAGCAGCTTCACCGGGACTAGTATCGAGCAGTACTTC.

J is TRBJ1-6 and V is TRBV10-3, with 8 bases that match TRBD1. CDR3 length: 12 residues. CDR1 is ENHRY, CDR2 SYGVKD, per germline. V was clipped by 10 bases and J by 8 bases; unmatched bases: 4. As DNA, the CDR3 is TGTGCCACACGACAGGGGCATTCACCCCTCCACTTT. Protein product: CATRQGHSPLHF.

A few counts support this clone. This chain connects TRBV4-1 to TRBJ2-7; the D gene could be TRBD1 or TRBD2 (5 bases each). The CDR3 length is 12 residues. Trimming cost V 5 bases and J 5 bases, with 10 bases left between them. Germline V gene sequence: CDR1 MGHRA, CDR2 YSYEKL. DNA of the CDR3: TGCGCCAGCAGCGGGGACGGGAACGAGCAGTACTTC. This gives the protein CASSGDGNEQYF.

This clone was found a few times. The chain links TRBV28 to TRBJ1-1; 7 positions agree with TRBD1. The CDR3 has 14 residues. Germline V gene data show CDR1 as MDHEN and CDR2 as SYDVKM. After removal of 4 bases from V and 1 base from J, the junction contained 3 bases not matched to a gene. In nucleotides, the CDR3 is TGTGCCAGCAGTTCGACAGGGTGGAACACTGAAGCTTTCTTT. This translates into CASSSTGWNTEAFF.

The V gene is TRBV2, the J gene TRBJ1-2; TRBD1 might be the D (6 bases). V gave up 2 bases and J gave up 4 bases, with 11 bases separating them. CDR3 length: 14 residues. Germline assignment: CDR1 SNHLY and CDR2 FYNNEI. CDR3 region: CASSEPGAPYGYTF. The CDR3 DNA is TGTGCCAGCAGTGAACCAGGGGCGCCCTATGGCTACACCTTC.

The V call is TRBV10-3, the J call TRBJ1-5; 8 nucleotides match TRBD1. J was trimmed by 3 bases and V by 6 bases; bases with no gene match: 13. Germline V lookup: CDR1 ENHRY, CDR2 SYGVKD. CDR3 length: 17 amino acids. CDR3 residues: CAISPEDRETNNQPQHF. CDR3 DNA sequence: TGTGCCATCAGCCCTGAGGACAGGGAAACAAACAATCAGCCCCAGCATTTT.

This chain uses TRBV6-4 with TRBJ2-7; 12 positions agree with TRBD2. V shed 3 bases and J 3 bases; nucleotides not matched to a gene: 0. This CDR3 spans 14 amino acids. Germline lookup yields CDR1 MRHNA and CDR2 SNTAGT. CDR3 sequence (DNA): TGTGCCAGCAGTGAACTAGCGGGAGGCTACGAGCAGTACTTC. Translating gives CASSELAGGYEQYF.

This sequence joins TRBV6-2 or TRBV6-3 and TRBJ1-5; TRBD1 matches at 9 bases. The trim removed 6 bases at V and 5 bases at J, leaving 8 bases unmatched. There are 15 residues in the CDR3. CDR1 is MNHEY and CDR2 is SVGEGT in the germline V gene. The CDR3 sequence: CASSLAGQGHQPQHF. The CDR3 coding sequence is TGTGCCAGCAGCCTCGCGGGACAGGGACATCAGCCCCAGCATTTT.

The genes are TRBV7-8 and TRBJ2-7, with a tentative D call TRBD1 (5 bases). Between the trimmed V and J ends, which lost 2 bases and 0 bases, there was a span of 14 bases. Germline CDR1 SGHVS, CDR2 FQNEAQ. The CDR3 has 16 residues. Here the CDR3 reads CASSLSGLDPSYEQYF. In nucleotides, the CDR3 is TGTGCCAGCAGCTTATCAGGGCTCGACCCCTCCTACGAGCAGTACTTC.

The CDR3 region is CASSPRTGVVLDGYTF. CDR3 in DNA: TGTGCCAGCAGCCCCCGGACAGGGGTCGTATTAGATGGCTACACCTTC. V is TRBV5-4 and J is TRBJ1-2, with 9 positions matching TRBD1. Per the germline V gene, CDR1 is SGHNT and CDR2 is YYREEE (reference sequence). With V trimmed by 4 bases and J by 6 bases, 13 bases remained unmatched. The CDR3 extends over 16 amino acids.

V is TRBV6-4 and J is TRBJ1-1; D perhaps matches TRBD1 (5 bases). The CDR3 has 13 residues. Looked up from germline, CDR1 is MRHNA and CDR2 is SNTAGT. V was pared by 8 bases and J by 4 bases, with 14 bases between. CDR3 protein: CASLGPQGTEAFF. The CDR3 DNA follows: TGTGCCAGCCTAGGACCTCAGGGCACTGAAGCTTTCTTT.

This chain connects TRBV4-1 to TRBJ1-1; 8 positions agree with TRBD1. The ends lost 2 bases at V and 8 bases at J; junction bases unmatched: 10. In germline, CDR1 is MGHRA, CDR2 YSYEKL. This CDR3 spans 15 amino acids. DNA for the CDR3: TGCGCCAGCAGCCAATCCCCCCAGGGGGCCGGGGAAGCTTTCTTT. Translating it yields CASSQSPQGAGEAFF.

V gene TRBV2 combines with J gene TRBJ1-2; TRBD1 is a possible D gene (5 bases). Trimming pared 4 bases from V and 5 bases from J, leaving 5 bases between. Germline V gene data show CDR1 as SNHLY and CDR2 as FYNNEI. CDR3 size: 11 residues. CDR3 DNA: TGTGCCAGCAGTGGGGGGTATGGCTACACCTTC. As protein: CASSGGYGYTF.

This chain links TRBV6-2 or TRBV6-3 with TRBJ2-3; the D gene is possibly TRBD2 (6 bases). This CDR3 has 16 amino acids. The germline V gene encodes CDR1 MNHEY and CDR2 SVGEGT. Deletions cut 0 bases from V and 2 bases from J, with 12 bases between. The CDR3 coding sequence is TGTGCCAGCAGTTACTCGGGGGGACCGTACACAGATACGCAGTATTTT. Amino acids: CASSYSGGPYTDTQYF.

The chain couples TRBV27 to TRBJ2-3; possibly TRBD1 or TRBD2 for D (5 bases each). The CDR3 extends over 17 amino acids. V was pared by 5 bases and J by 3 bases, with 21 bases between. Germline CDR1 MNHEY, CDR2 SMNVEV (reference sequence). The CDR3 protein is CASSGPRWGLRTDTQYF. CDR3 nucleotides: TGTGCCAGCAGTGGCCCCCGCTGGGGGTTGAGGACAGATACGCAGTATTTT.

The chain uses TRBV27 and TRBJ1-1, with no clear D. The CDR3 has 16 residues. The germline V gene has CDR1 MNHEY and CDR2 SMNVEV (reference sequence). The V end was cut by 3 bases, the J end by 0 bases, with 14 bases between. As DNA, the CDR3 is TGTGCCAGCAGTTTCCTCCCCGACGGTATGAACACTGAAGCTTTCTTT. Encoded protein: CASSFLPDGMNTEAFF.

J is TRBJ2-1 and V is TRBV20-1, with 10 bases lining up with TRBD2. V shed 3 bases and J 3 bases; nucleotides not matched to a gene: 8. Germline V gives CDR1 DFQATT, CDR2 SNEGSKA (reference sequence). The CDR3 loop spans 16 amino acids. Written as DNA, the CDR3 is TGCAGTGCTAGTGATCCGCTAGCGGGGGACTACAATGAGCAGTTCTTC. Protein product: CSASDPLAGDYNEQFF.

CDR3 amino acids: CAISESGGRRTGELFF. The CDR3 region has the DNA TGTGCCATCAGTGAGTCGGGGGGAAGGCGAACCGGGGAGCTGTTTTTT. The J gene is TRBJ2-2, the V gene TRBV10-3, with D possibly TRBD2 on 6 matching bases. The length of the CDR3 is 16 residues. V lost 0 bases, J lost 5 bases, and 13 bases lay in between. Germline CDR1 ENHRY, CDR2 SYGVKD.